A selection of T cell receptor beta chains follows, all from one sample in a study of T cell changes during pregnancy in multiple sclerosis. The protocol was immunoSEQ multiplex PCR, while the TCRdb copy is restricted to in-frame clones and leaves out a portion. The profile shows fewer than 70,000 clones, about 88% of them singletons. Sequenced here: peripheral blood, sampled in the first trimester of pregnancy. Receptors originate from a female donor with multiple sclerosis, enrolled in a pregnancy study. Both conserved end residues are part of each CDR3. D genes are given only for firm matches. Clone size, where shown, is once, few, many, or a class for clones that have expanded.

TRBV7-2	TRBD1	once	TRBJ1-2	CASSLDSGQSGYGYTF	TGTGCCAGCAGCTTAGATTCGGGACAGAGCGGCTATGGCTACACCTTC
TRBV5-1	TRBD1	.	TRBJ2-5	CASSGGQGHETQYF	TGCGCCAGCAGCGGGGGACAGGGACATGAAACCCAGTACTTC
TRBV4-2	.	.	TRBJ2-7	CASSQESGVSYEQYF	TGTGCCAGCAGCCAAGAGAGCGGAGTCTCCTACGAGCAGTACTTC
TRBV29-1	TRBD1	.	TRBJ1-2	CSVADGQGYGYTF	TGCAGCGTTGCCGATGGACAGGGGTATGGCTACACCTTC
TRBV29-1	.	.	TRBJ2-3	CSVEGGEGLGTDTQYF	TGCAGCGTTGAAGGGGGCGAGGGACTGGGCACAGATACGCAGTATTTT
TRBV4-2	.	.	TRBJ2-7	CASSQEYEGSHEQYF	TGTGCCAGCAGCCAAGAATATGAGGGATCCCACGAGCAGTACTTC
TRBV4-1	.	.	TRBJ2-5	CASGQGRGGETQYF	TGCGCCAGCGGCCAAGGGAGGGGGGGGGAGACCCAGTACTTC
TRBV9	.	.	TRBJ2-7	CASSAGTGGPYEQYF	TGTGCCAGCAGCGCCGGGACCGGGGGACCTTACGAGCAGTACTTC
TRBV5-5	.	.	TRBJ1-1	CASSFGQLEAFF	TGTGCCAGCAGCTTTGGACAGCTAGAAGCTTTCTTT
TRBV23-1	.	.	TRBJ2-7	CASSQSGQGSSYEQYF	TGCGCCAGCAGTCAATCGGGTCAGGGGTCCTCCTACGAGCAGTACTTC
TRBV7-2	.	.	TRBJ2-3	CASSPLGDTQYF	TGTGCCAGCAGCCCCCTCGGAGATACGCAGTATTTT
TRBV6-5	TRBD1	.	TRBJ2-5	CASSYATGMVETQYF	TGTGCCAGCAGTTACGCGACAGGGATGGTGGAGACCCAGTACTTC
TRBV19	.	few	TRBJ2-2	CASSMAGQRRGGELFF	TGTGCCAGTAGTATGGCGGGACAGCGGCGGGGCGGGGAGCTGTTTTTT
TRBV6-5	.	.	TRBJ1-1	CASSYVTGYTEAFF	TGTGCCAGCAGTTACGTAACAGGGTACACTGAAGCTTTCTTT
TRBV7-2	TRBD1	.	TRBJ2-1	CASSLSGGPEQFF	TGTGCCAGCAGCTTATCAGGGGGTCCTGAGCAGTTCTTC
TRBV6-6	TRBD1	.	TRBJ1-5	CASSSPQTGNQPQHF	TGTGCCAGCAGTTCACCCCAGACAGGGAATCAGCCCCAGCATTTT
TRBV6-5	.	.	TRBJ2-1	CASSLPGYNEQFF	TGTGCCAGCAGCCTCCCGGGGTACAATGAGCAGTTCTTC
TRBV19	TRBD1	few	TRBJ2-7	CASSIRAGGDEQYF	TGTGCCAGTAGTATTCGGGCAGGGGGCGACGAGCAGTACTTC
TRBV7-9	.	.	TRBJ1-3	CASSFTGSGNTIYF	TGTGCCAGCAGCTTCACAGGGAGTGGAAACACCATATATTTT
TRBV1	.	.	TRBJ1-1	CTSSQERGDRNTEAFF	TGCACCAGCAGCCAAGAGCGAGGGGACAGGAACACTGAAGCTTTCTTT
TRBV7-2	TRBD1	few	TRBJ1-2	CASSFTGQNYGYTF	TGTGCCAGCAGCTTTACGGGACAGAACTATGGCTACACCTTC
TRBV19	TRBD1	few	TRBJ1-6	CASSPWTGERHSPLHF	TGTGCCAGTAGTCCCTGGACAGGGGAGCGACACTCACCCCTCCACTTT
TRBV19	TRBD2	.	TRBJ2-7	CASSGHREGLDEQYF	TGTGCCAGTAGCGGCCACCGGGAGGGTTTAGACGAGCAGTACTTC
TRBV30	.	.	TRBJ1-5	CAWSVGGSNQPQHF	TGTGCCTGGAGTGTGGGGGGATCGAATCAGCCCCAGCATTTT
TRBV30	.	.	TRBJ1-5	CAWSVRGNQPQHF	TGTGCCTGGAGTGTTAGAGGGAATCAGCCCCAGCATTTT
TRBV12-5	TRBD1	once	TRBJ1-5	CASGLGQGHQPQHF	TGTGCTAGTGGTTTGGGACAGGGGCATCAGCCCCAGCATTTT
TRBV5-4	.	.	TRBJ1-1	CASSPRGGLAFF	TGTGCCAGCAGCCCCCGGGGGGGGTTGGCTTTCTTT
TRBV30	.	.	TRBJ2-7	CAWSVRGSREQYF	TGTGCCTGGAGTGTAAGAGGATCTCGGGAGCAGTACTTC
TRBV30	.	.	TRBJ2-7	CAWSVLANEQYF	TGTGCCTGGAGTGTGTTAGCCAACGAGCAGTACTTC
TRBV18	.	.	TRBJ1-3	CASSHNPGQSSGNTIYF	TGTGCCAGCTCTCACAATCCGGGACAAAGCTCTGGAAACACCATATATTTT
TRBV2	TRBD1	.	TRBJ2-7	CASSLTGDEQYF	TGTGCCAGCAGTTTAACAGGGGACGAGCAGTACTTC
TRBV7-9	TRBD2	.	TRBJ2-3	CALAGRGTDTQYF	TGTGCGCTAGCGGGACGGGGTACAGATACGCAGTATTTT
TRBV30	.	.	TRBJ2-1	CAWMGGPGQASYNEQFF	TGTGCCTGGATGGGGGGACCGGGGCAGGCCTCCTACAATGAGCAGTTCTTC
TRBV7-3	.	.	TRBJ2-1	CASSLGLAYNEQFF	TGTGCCAGCAGCTTGGGACTGGCCTACAATGAGCAGTTCTTC